Following are 4 T cell receptor beta chains from one sample sequenced in a study of CXCR3-negative and CXCR3-positive naive CD8 T cells. Findings and caveats of the study: TRB CDR3 hydrophobicity was greater in CXCR3-positive naive cells than in CXCR3-negative naive cells.

No antigen has been identified for these receptors. The libraries of TRB cDNA were constructed through 5' RACE using UMI labels. TCRdb reprocessed the 5' RACE reads; each CDR3 protein has one entry and no DNA is given. The sample table includes about 150,000 distinct CDR3 sequences. Sample: naive CXCR3+ CD8+ T cells from blood. The subset denotes: CD45RO-CCR7+CD27+CD95- naive CD8+ T cells expressing CXCR3 (TNR3+). Receptors originate from a human donor in good health. Some clones in this sample may be carry-over from other donors' samples.

V usage is TRBV12-3 or TRBV12-4 and J usage is TRBJ1-2; TCRdb names TRBD1, which stays unverified in the absence of DNA. This CDR3 contains 14 residues. This chain's CDR3 is CASSSHPGRYGYTF.

The rearrangement joins TRBV10-1 to TRBJ1-2. CDR3 length equals 21 residues. The germline CDR1 and CDR2 sequences are WNHNN and SYGVQD (reference sequence). CDR3 sequence reads: CASSESIDCILGQEDSYGYTF.

V and J are TRBV6-1 and TRBJ2-7; the TCRdb call, TRBD1, lacks DNA for checking. The CDR3 is 13 residues long. CDR1 is MNHNS, CDR2 SASEGT, per germline. CDR3 amino acids: CASSEGQTYEQYF.

The chain uses TRBV29-1 and TRBJ2-2. The CDR3 spans 13 residues. Germline V gene data show CDR1 as SQVTM and CDR2 as ANQGSEA. This chain's CDR3 is CSVVIANTGELFF.